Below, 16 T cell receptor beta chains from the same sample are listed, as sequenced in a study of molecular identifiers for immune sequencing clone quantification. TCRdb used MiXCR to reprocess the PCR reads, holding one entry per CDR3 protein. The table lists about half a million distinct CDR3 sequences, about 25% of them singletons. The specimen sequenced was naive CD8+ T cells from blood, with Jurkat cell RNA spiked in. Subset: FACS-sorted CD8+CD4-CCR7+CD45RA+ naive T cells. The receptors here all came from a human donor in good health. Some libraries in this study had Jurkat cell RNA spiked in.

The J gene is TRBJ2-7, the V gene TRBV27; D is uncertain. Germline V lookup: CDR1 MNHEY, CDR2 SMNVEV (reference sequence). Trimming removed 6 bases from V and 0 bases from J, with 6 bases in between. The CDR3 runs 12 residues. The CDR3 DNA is TGTGCCAGCAGATCTCGCTCCTACGAGCAGTACTTC. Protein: CASRSRSYEQYF.

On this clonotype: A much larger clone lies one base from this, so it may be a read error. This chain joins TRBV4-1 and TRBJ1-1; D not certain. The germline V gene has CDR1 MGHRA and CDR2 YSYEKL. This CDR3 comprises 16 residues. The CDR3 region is CVSSPPPELAQNEAFF. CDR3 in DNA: TGCGTCAGCAGCCCGCCCCCGGAACTCGCACAGAATGAAGCTTTCTTT.

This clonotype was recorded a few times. DNA for the CDR3: TGTGCCAGCAGCCAAGATTACGAGATACTAACTAACTATGGCTACACCTTC. This gives the protein CASSQDYEILTNYGYTF. The rearrangement joins TRBV14 to TRBJ1-2; D is uncertain. Germline loops: CDR1 SGHDN, CDR2 FVKESK. The length of the CDR3 is 17 residues. The V end was cut by 0 bases, the J end by 0 bases, with 14 bases between.

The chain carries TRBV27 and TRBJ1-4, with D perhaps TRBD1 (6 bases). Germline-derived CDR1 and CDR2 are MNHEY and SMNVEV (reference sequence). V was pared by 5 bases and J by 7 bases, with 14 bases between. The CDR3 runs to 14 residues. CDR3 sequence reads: CASSAQGLFEKLFF. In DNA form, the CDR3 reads TGTGCCAGCAGTGCACAGGGCTTGTTTGAAAAACTGTTTTTT.

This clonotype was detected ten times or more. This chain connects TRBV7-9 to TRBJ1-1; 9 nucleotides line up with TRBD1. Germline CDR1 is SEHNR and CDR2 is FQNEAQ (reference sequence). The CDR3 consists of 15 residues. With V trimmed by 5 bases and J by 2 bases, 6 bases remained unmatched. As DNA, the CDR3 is TGTGCCAGCAGCCAAGGACAGGGGATTAACACTGAAGCTTTCTTT. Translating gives CASSQGQGINTEAFF.

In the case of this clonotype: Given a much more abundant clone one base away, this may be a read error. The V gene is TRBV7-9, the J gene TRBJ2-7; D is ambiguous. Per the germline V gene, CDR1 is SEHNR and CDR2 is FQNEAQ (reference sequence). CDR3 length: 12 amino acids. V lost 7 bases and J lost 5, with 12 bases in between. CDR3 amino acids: CASTQALDEQYF. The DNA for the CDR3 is TGTGCCAGCACCCAAGCTCTTGACGAGCAGTACTTC.

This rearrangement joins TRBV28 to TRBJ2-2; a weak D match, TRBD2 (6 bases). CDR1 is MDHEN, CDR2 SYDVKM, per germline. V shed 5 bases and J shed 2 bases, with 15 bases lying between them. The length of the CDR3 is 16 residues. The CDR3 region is CASSPRRGPNTGELFF. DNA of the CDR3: TGTGCCAGCAGTCCCAGGAGGGGACCCAACACCGGGGAGCTGTTTTTT.

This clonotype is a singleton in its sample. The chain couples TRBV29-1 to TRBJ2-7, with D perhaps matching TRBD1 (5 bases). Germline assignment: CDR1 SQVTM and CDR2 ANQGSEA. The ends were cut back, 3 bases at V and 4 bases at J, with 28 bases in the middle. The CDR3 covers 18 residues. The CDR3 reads CSVEFGRELHPAAYEQYF. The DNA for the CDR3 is TGCAGCGTTGAGTTCGGCAGGGAACTCCACCCTGCCGCATACGAGCAGTACTTC.

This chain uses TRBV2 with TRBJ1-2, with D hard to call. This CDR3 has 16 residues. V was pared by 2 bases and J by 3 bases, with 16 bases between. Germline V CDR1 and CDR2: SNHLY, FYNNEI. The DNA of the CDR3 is TGTGCCAGCAGTGAACGGCGGACGGAAATTTACTATGGCTACACCTTC. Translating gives CASSERRTEIYYGYTF.

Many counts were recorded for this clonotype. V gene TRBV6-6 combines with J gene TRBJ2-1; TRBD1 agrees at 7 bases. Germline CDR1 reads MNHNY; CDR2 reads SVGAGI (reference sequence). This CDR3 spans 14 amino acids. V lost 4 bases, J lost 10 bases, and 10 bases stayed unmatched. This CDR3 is CASSFHPTGVEQFF. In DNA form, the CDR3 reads TGTGCCAGCAGTTTCCATCCAACAGGGGTAGAGCAGTTCTTC.

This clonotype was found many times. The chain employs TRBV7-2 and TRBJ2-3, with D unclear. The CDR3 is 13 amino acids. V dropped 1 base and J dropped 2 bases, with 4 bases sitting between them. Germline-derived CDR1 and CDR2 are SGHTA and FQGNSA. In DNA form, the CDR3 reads TGTGCCAGCAGCTTAGACCCCACAGATACGCAGTATTTT. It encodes CASSLDPTDTQYF.

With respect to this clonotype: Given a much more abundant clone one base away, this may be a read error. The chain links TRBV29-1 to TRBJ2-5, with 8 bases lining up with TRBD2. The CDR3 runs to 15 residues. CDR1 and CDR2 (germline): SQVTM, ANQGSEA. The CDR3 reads CGVSTKRESGETQYF. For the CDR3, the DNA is TGCGGCGTTTCGACTAAGCGGGAGTCGGGGGAGACCCAGTACTTC.

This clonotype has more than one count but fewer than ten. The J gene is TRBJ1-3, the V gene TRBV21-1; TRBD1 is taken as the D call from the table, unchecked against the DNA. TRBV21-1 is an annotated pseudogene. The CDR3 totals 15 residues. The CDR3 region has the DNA TGTGCCAGCAGCAAGACAGGGACAGCTGGAAACACCATATATTTT. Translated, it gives CASSKTGTAGNTIYF.

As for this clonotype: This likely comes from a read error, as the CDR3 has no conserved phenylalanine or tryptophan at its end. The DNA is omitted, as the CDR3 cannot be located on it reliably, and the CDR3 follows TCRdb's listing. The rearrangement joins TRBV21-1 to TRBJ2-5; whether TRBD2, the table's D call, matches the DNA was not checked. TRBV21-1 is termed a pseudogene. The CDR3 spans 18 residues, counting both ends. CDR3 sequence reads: CASSPRPGTSGSQETQYS.

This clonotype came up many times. The chain's CDR3 is CASSQDLSSGVYEQYF. Written as DNA, the CDR3 is TGCGCCAGCAGCCAAGATCTGAGTAGCGGGGTATACGAGCAGTACTTC. The V gene is TRBV4-1, the J gene TRBJ2-7; TRBD2 matches at 8 bases. The CDR3 runs to 16 residues. Germline V CDR1 and CDR2: MGHRA, YSYEKL. V was pared by 0 bases and J by 4 bases, with 8 bases of the junction left unmatched.

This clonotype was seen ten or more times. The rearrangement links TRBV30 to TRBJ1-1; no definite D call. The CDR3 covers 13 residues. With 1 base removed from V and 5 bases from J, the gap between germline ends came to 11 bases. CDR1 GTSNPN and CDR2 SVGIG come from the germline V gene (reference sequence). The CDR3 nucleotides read TGTGCCTGGAGTGATCCGGGGTGGACTGAAGCTTTCTTT. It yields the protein CAWSDPGWTEAFF.